Below, 10 T cell receptor beta chains from the same sample are listed, as sequenced in a study of cytomegalovirus exposure and HLA in healthy donors (dated by TCRdb to the late 2010s). The method behind the library was the immunoSEQ multiplex PCR assay. For the multiplex PCR, a mixture combining 60 forward primers for TCR Vbeta segments and 13 reverse primers for TCR Jbeta segments was used. Not all clones reach the TCRdb copy of this immuneACCESS table, which keeps in-frame sequences only. Checked studies attribute under half of the gap to unresolved V genes and leave the rest unexplained. A total of 100,000 to 120,000 clones appear in this sample, 65% to 80% of them only once. The top ten hold approximately 5.6% of the sample. The source material was PBMCs. These receptor sequences come from a male donor in good health and CMV-seronegative.

As regards this clone: The sample carries other DNA sequences with the same CDR3. The CDR3: CASSLGQGPTYGYTF. For the CDR3, the DNA is TGCGCCAGCAGCTTGGGACAGGGCCCCACCTATGGCTACACCTTC. The chain employs TRBV5-1 and TRBJ1-2, with 7 nucleotides matching TRBD1. V trimming: 0 bases; J trimming: 4 bases; junction bases outside the gene matches: 6. The CDR3 sequence is 15 residues long. Germline V gene sequence: CDR1 SGHRS, CDR2 YFSETQ.

The chain recombines TRBV7-8 with TRBJ1-3, with D uncertain. V lost 6 bases, J lost 0 bases, and 9 bases lay in between. Germline V gene lookup returns CDR1 SGHVS and CDR2 FQNEAQ. The CDR3 totals 14 residues. CDR3 residues: CASSQVLSGNTIYF. In nucleotides, the CDR3 is TGTGCCAGCAGTCAGGTCCTCTCTGGAAACACCATATATTTT.

About this clone: Sequence at one end of the junction differs from germline and may be a read error. This chain joins TRBV7-9 and TRBJ2-1; D is possibly TRBD1 (6 bases). Germline V gene lookup returns CDR1 SEHNR and CDR2 FQNEAQ (reference sequence). The CDR3 length is 17 residues. The chain's CDR3 is CSSSLGIDRRSYNEQFF. In nucleotides, the CDR3 is TGTTCCAGCAGCTTAGGAATAGACAGGAGGTCCTACAATGAGCAGTTCTTC. Full variable domain (missing parts from reference TRBV7-9 and TRBJ2-1): DTGVSQNPRHKITKRGQNVTFRCDPISEHNRLYWYRQTLGQGPEFLTYFQNEAQLEKSRLLSDRFSAERPKGSFSTLEIQRTEQGDSAMYLCSSSLGIDRRSYNEQFFGPGTRLTVL.

The J gene is TRBJ2-5, the V gene TRBV7-6; D is unclear. The tail of the sequence fits TRBJ2-7 better, so the J call may be wrong. Germline V gives CDR1 SGHVS, CDR2 FNYEAQ. This CDR3 has 15 residues. CDR3 in DNA: TGTGCCAGCAGCTTAGCGGAACAACTGAACTACGAGCAGTACTTC. Encoded protein: CASSLAEQLNYEQYF.

The table lists this clone with a count of one. The V and J genes are TRBV18 and TRBJ2-1; 10 bases match TRBD1. V lost 4 bases to trimming and J lost 2 bases; unmatched junction nucleotides: 2. Germline CDR1 reads KGHSH; CDR2 reads LQKENI. CDR3 length equals 15 residues. In nucleotides, the CDR3 is TGTGCCAGCTCACTGGGACAGGGGCCCTACAATGAGCAGTTCTTC. Protein product: CASSLGQGPYNEQFF.

The V call is TRBV10-1, the J call TRBJ2-3; no definite D call. Germline loops: CDR1 WNHNN, CDR2 SYGVQD (reference sequence). Deletions cut 6 bases from V and 0 bases from J, with 7 bases between. The CDR3 consists of 13 residues. The chain's CDR3 is CASSVLSTDTQYF. CDR3 nucleotide sequence: TGCGCCAGCAGCGTCCTTAGCACAGATACGCAGTATTTT.

In this sample, this clone turned up a few times. J is TRBJ1-1 and V is TRBV11-3, with TRBD1 identical over 7 bases. The CDR3 totals 13 residues. Germline CDR1 and CDR2: SGHNT and YENEEA. V shed 5 bases, J shed 5 bases, and the junction held 5 bases outside the gene matches. In nucleotides, the CDR3 is TGTGCCAGCAGCCCTCGGACAGGAACTGAAGCTTTCTTT. This gives the protein CASSPRTGTEAFF.

This chain connects TRBV5-4 to TRBJ2-5; maybe TRBD2 (6 bases). This CDR3 contains 13 residues. CDR1 SGHNT and CDR2 YYREEE come from the germline V gene (reference sequence). V lost 4 bases and J lost 1, with 8 bases in between. In DNA form, the CDR3 reads TGTGCCAGCAGCGCCGGGGGCCAAGAGACCCAGTACTTC. This gives the protein CASSAGGQETQYF.

Only one count was recorded for this clone. The genes are TRBV29-1 and TRBJ1-1, with TRBD1 as a possible D gene (6 bases). Trimming stripped 7 bases from V and 4 bases from J, with 16 bases between. This CDR3 spans 13 amino acids. Germline values: CDR1 SQVTM, CDR2 ANQGSEA. CDR3 nucleotide sequence: TGCAGCGCAGTGGGAGGGGGGGTCACTGAAGCTTTCTTT. Its translation is CSAVGGGVTEAFF. Combining the CDR3 with reference TRBV29-1 and TRBJ1-1 gives the whole variable domain SAVISQKPSRDICQRGTSLTIQCQVDSQVTMMFWYRQQPGQSLTLIATANQGSEATYESGFVIDKFPISRPNLTFSTLTVSNMSPEDSSIYLCSAVGGGVTEAFFGQGTRLTVV.

The CDR3 reads CASSRLAGSWEQYF. The CDR3 DNA sequence: TGTGCCAGCAGTCGCCTAGCGGGATCGTGGGAGCAGTACTTC. The V and J genes are TRBV27 and TRBJ2-7; 9 nucleotides line up with TRBD2. Germline values: CDR1 MNHEY, CDR2 SMNVEV (reference sequence). J gave up 7 bases and V 5 bases, and 9 bases lay outside the gene matches. This CDR3 is 14 amino acids long.